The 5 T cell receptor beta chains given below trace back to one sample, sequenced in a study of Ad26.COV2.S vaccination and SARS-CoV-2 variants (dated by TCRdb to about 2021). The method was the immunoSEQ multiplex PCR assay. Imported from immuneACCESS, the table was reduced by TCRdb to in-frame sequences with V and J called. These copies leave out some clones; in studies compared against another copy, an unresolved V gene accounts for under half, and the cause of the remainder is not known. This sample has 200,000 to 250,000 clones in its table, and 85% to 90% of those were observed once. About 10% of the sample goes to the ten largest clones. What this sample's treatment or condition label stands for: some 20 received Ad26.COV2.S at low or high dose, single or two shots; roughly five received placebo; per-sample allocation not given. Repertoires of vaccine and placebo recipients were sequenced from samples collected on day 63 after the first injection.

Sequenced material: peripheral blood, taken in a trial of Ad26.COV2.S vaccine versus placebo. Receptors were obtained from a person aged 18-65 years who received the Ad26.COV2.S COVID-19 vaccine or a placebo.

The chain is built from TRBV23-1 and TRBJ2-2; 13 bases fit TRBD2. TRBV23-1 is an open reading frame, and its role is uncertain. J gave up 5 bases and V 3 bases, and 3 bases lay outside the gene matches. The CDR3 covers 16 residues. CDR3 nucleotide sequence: TGCGCCAGCAGTCAGCGACTAGCGGGAGGTACCGGGGAGCTGTTTTTT. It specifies CASSQRLAGGTGELFF.

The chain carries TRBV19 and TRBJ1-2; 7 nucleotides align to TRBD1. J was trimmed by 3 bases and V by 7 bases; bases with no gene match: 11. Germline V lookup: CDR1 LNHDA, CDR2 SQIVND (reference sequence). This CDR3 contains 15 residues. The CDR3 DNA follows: TGTGCCAGTATCTCCCGGGACAGAAGGGACTATGGCTACACCTTC. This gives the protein CASISRDRRDYGYTF.

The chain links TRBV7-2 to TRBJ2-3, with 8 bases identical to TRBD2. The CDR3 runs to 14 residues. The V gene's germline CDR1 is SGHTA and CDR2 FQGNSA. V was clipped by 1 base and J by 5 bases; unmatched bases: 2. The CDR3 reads CASSLGLAGDTQYF. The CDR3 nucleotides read TGTGCCAGCAGCTTAGGTCTAGCGGGAGATACGCAGTATTTT.

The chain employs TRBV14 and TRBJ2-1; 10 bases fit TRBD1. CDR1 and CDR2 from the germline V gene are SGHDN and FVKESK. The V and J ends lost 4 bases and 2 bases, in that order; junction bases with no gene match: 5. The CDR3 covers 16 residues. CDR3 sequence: CASSPPGQGAYNEQFF. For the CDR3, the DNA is TGTGCCAGCAGCCCCCCAGGACAGGGGGCCTACAATGAGCAGTTCTTC.

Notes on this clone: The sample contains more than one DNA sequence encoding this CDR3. The CDR3 spells CAWSGPLETQYF. The CDR3 DNA follows: TGTGCCTGGAGTGGCCCTTTAGAGACCCAGTACTTC. The chain uses TRBV30 and TRBJ2-5, with unresolved D. CDR1 and CDR2 from the germline V gene are GTSNPN and SVGIG (reference sequence). V was trimmed by 1 base and J by 4 bases, leaving 7 bases between them. The CDR3 is made up of 12 amino acids. The entire variable domain, with the rest obtained from reference TRBV30 and TRBJ2-5, is as follows: SQTIHQWPATLVQPVGSPLSLECTVEGTSNPNLYWYRQAAGRGLQLLFYSVGIGQISSEVPQNLSASRPQDRQFILSSKKLLLSDSGFYLCAWSGPLETQYFGPGTRLLVL.